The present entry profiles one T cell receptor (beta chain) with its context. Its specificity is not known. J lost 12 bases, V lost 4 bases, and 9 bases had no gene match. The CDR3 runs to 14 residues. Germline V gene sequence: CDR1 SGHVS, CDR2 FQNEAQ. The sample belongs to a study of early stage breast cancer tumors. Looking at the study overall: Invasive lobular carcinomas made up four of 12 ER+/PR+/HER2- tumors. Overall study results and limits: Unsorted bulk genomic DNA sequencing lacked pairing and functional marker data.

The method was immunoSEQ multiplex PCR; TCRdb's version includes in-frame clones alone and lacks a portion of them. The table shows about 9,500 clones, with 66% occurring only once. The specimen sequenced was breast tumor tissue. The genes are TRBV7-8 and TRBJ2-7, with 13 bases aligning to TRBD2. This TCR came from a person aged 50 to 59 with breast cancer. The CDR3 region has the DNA TGTGCCAGCAGCTCCGGGACTAGCGGGGCCAGTATGTACTTC. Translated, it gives CASSSGTSGASMYF.